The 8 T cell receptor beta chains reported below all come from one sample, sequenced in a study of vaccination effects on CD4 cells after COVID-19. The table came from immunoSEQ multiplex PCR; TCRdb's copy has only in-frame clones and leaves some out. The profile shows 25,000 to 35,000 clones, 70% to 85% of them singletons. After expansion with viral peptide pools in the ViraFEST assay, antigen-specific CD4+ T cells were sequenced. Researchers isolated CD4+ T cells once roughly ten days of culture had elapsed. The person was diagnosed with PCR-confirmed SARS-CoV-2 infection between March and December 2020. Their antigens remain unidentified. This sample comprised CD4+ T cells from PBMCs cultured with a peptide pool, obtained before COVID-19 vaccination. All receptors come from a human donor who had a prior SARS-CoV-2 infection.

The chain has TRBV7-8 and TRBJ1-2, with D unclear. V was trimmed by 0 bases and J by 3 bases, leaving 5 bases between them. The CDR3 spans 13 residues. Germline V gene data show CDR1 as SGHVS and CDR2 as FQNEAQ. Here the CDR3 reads CASSLAHHYGYTF. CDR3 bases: TGTGCCAGCAGCTTAGCCCATCACTATGGCTACACCTTC.

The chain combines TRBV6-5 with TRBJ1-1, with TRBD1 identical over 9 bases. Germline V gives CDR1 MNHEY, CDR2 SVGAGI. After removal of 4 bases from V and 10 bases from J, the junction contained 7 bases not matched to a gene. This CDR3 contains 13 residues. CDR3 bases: TGTGCCAGCAGTTCTGGGACAGGGAGTGGAGCTTTCTTT. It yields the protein CASSSGTGSGAFF.

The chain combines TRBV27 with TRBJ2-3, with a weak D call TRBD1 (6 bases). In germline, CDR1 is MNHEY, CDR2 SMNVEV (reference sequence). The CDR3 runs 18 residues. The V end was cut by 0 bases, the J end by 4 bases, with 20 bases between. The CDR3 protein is CASSLSSGQGSGADTQYF. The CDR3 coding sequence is TGTGCCAGCAGTTTATCGTCGGGGCAGGGGAGTGGTGCAGATACGCAGTATTTT.

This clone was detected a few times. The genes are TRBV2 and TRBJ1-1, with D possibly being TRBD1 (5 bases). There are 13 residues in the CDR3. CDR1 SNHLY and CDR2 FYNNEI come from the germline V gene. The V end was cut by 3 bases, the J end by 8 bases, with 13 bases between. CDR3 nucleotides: TGTGCCAGCAGTGAGGGGCAGGCAGGAGAAGCTTTCTTT. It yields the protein CASSEGQAGEAFF.

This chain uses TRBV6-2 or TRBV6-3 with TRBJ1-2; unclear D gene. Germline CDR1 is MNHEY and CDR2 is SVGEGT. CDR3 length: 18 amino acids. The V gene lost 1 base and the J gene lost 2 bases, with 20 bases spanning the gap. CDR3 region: CASSYWVETFMGNYGYTF. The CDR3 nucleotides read TGTGCCAGCAGTTACTGGGTCGAAACGTTTATGGGGAACTATGGCTACACCTTC.

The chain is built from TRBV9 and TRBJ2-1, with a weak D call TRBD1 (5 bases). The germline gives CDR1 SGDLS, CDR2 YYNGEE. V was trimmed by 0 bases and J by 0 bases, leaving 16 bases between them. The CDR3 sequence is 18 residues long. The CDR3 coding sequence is TGTGCCAGCAGCGTAGGACAGAGTAGACAGTACTCCTACAATGAGCAGTTCTTC. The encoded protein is CASSVGQSRQYSYNEQFF. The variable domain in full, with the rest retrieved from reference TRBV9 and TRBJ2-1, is DSGVTQTPKHLITATGQRVTLRCSPRSGDLSVYWYQQSLDQGLQFLIQYYNGEERAKGNILERFSAQQFPDLHSELNLSSLELGDSALYFCASSVGQSRQYSYNEQFFGPGTRLTVL.

In nucleotides, the CDR3 is TGTGCCAGCAGTTACGCCGACACTCAGCCCCAGCATTTT. Its protein is CASSYADTQPQHF. This chain uses TRBV6-2 or TRBV6-3 with TRBJ1-5; unclear D gene. The V end was cut by 2 bases, the J end by 6 bases, with 8 bases between. This CDR3 is 13 amino acids long. Germline V gives CDR1 MNHEY, CDR2 SVGEGT.

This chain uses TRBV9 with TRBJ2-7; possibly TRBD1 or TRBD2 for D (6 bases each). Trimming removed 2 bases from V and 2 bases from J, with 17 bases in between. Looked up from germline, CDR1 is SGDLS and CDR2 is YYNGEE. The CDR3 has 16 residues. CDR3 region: CASSVGGRGGPYEQYF. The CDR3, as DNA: TGTGCCAGCAGCGTTGGGGGGCGGGGAGGACCCTACGAGCAGTACTTC.